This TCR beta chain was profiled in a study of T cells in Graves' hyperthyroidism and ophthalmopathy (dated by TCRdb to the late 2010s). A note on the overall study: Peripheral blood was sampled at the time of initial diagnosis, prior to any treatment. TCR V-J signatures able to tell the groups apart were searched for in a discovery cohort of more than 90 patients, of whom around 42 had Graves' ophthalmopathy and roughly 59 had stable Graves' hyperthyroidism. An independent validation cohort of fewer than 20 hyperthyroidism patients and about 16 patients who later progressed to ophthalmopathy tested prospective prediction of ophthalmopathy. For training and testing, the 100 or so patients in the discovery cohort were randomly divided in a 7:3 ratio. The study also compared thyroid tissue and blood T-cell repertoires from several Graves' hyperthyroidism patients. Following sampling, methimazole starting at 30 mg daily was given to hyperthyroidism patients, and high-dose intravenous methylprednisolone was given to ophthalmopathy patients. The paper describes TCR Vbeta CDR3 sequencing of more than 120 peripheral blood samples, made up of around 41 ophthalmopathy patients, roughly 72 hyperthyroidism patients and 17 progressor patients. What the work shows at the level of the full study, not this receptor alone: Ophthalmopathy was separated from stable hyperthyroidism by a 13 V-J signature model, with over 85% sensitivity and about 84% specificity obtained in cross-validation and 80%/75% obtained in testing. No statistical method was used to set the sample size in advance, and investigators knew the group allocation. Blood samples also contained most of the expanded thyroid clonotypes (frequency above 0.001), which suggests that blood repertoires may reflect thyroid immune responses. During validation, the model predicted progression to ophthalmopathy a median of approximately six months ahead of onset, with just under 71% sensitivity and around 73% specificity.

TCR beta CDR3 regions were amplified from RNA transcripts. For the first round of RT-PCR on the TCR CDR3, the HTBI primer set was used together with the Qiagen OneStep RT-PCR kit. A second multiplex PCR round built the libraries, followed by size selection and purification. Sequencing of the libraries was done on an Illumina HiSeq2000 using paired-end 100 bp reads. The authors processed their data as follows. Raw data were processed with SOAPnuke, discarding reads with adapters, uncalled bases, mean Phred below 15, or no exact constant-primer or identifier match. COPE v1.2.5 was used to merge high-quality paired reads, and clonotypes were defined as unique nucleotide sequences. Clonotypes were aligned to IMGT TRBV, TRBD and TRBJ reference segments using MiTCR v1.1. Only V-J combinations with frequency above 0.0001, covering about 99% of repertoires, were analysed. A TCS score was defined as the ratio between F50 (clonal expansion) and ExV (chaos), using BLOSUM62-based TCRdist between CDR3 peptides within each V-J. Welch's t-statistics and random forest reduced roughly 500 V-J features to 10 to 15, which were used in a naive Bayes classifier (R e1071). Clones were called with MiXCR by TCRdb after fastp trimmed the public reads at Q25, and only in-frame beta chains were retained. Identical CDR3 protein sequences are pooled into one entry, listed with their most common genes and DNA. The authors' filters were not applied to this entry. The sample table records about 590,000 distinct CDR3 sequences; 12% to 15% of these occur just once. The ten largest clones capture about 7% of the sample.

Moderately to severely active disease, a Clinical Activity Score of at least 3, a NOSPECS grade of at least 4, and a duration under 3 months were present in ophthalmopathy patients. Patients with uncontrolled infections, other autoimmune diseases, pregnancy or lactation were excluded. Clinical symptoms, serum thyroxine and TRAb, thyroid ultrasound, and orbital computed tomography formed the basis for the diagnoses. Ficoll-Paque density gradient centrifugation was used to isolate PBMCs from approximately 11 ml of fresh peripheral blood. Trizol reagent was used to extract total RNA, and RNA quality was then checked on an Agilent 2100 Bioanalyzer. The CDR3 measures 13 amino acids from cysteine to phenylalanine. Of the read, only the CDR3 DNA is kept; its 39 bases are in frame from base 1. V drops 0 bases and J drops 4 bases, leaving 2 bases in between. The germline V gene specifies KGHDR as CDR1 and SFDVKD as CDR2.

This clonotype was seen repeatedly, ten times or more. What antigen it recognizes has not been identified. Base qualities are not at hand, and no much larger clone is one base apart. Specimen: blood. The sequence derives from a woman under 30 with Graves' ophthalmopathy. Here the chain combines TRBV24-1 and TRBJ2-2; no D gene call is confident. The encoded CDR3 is CATSDLGTGELFF. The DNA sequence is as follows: TGTGCCACCAGTGATTTGGGCACCGGGGAGCTGTTTTTT.